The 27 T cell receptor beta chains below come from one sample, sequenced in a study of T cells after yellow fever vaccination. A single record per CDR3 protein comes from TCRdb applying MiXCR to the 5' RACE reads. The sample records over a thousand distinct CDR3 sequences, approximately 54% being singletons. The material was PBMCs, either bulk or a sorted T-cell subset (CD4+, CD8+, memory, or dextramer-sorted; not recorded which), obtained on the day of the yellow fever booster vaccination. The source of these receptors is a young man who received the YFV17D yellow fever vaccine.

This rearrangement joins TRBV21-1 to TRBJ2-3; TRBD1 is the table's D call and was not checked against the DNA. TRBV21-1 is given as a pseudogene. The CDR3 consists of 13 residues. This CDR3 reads CPSGTASTDTQYF. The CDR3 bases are TGTCCTTCTGGGACCGCTAGCACAGATACGCAGTATTTT.

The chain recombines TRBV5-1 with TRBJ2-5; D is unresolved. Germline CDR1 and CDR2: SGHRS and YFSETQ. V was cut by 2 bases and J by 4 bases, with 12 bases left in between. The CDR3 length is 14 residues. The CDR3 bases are TGCGCCAGCAGCTTTCCAGGCCTACCAGAGACCCAGTACTTC. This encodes CASSFPGLPETQYF. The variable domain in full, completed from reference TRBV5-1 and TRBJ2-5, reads KAGVTQTPRYLIKTRGQQVTLSCSPISGHRSVSWYQQTPGQGLQFLFEYFSETQRNKGNFPGRFSGRQFSNSRSEMNVSTLELGDSALYLCASSFPGLPETQYFGPGTRLLVL.

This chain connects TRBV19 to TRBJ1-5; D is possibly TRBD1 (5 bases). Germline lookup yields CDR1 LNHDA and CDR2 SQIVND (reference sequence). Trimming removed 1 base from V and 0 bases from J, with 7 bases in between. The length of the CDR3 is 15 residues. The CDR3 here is CASSIAGSSNQPQHF. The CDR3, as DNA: TGTGCCAGTAGTATAGCAGGGTCTAGCAATCAGCCCCAGCATTTT.

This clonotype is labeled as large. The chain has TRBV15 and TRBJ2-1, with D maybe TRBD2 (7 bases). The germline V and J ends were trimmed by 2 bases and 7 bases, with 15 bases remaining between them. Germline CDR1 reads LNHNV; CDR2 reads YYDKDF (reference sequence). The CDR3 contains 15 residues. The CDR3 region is CATSRSNRGGNEQFF. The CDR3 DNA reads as TGTGCCACCAGCAGATCCAATAGGGGGGGGAATGAGCAGTTCTTC.

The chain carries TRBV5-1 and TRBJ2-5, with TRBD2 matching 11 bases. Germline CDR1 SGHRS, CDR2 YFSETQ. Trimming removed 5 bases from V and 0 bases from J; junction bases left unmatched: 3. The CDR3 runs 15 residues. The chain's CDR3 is CASSQTSGNQETQYF. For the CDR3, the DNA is TGCGCCAGCAGTCAGACTAGCGGGAACCAAGAGACCCAGTACTTC.

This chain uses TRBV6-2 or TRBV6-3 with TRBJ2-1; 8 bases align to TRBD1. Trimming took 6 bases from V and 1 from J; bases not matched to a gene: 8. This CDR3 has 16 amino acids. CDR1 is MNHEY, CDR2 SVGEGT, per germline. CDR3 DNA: TGTGCCAGCAGAACCTACAGGGGGGAATCCTACAATGAGCAGTTCTTC. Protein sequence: CASRTYRGESYNEQFF.

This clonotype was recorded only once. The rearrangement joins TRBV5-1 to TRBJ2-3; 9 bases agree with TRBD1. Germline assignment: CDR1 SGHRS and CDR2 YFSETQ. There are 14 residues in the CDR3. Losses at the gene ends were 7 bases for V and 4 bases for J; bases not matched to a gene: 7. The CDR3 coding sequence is TGCGCCAGCCGGGACAGGGCTATCGCAGATACGCAGTATTTT. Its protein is CASRDRAIADTQYF.

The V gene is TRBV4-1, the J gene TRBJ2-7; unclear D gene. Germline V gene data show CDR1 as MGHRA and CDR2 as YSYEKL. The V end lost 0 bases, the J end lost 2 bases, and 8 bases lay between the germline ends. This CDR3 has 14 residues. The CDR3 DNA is TGCGCCAGCAGCCAAGAGTACTCTACCTACGAGCAGTACTTC. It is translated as CASSQEYSTYEQYF.

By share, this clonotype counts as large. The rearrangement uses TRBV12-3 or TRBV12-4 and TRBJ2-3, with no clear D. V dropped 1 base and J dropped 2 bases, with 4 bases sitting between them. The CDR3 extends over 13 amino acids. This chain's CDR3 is CASSLGYTDTQYF. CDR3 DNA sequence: TGTGCCAGCAGTTTAGGCTACACAGATACGCAGTATTTT.

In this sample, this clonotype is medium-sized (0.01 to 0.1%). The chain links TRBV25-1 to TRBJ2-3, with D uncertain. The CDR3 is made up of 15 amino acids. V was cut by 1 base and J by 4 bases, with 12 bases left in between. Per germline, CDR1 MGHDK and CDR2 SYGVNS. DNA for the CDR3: TGTGCCAGCAGTGAATCAGCCTCACCCGCAGATACGCAGTATTTT. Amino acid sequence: CASSESASPADTQYF.

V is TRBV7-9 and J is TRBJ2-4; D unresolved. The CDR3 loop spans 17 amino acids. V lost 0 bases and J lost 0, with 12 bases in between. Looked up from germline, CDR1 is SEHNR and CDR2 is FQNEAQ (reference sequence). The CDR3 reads CASSLARRMGAKNIQYF. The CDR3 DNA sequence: TGTGCCAGCAGCTTAGCGCGCAGGATGGGAGCCAAAAACATTCAGTACTTC. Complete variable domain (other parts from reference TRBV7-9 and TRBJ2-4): DTGVSQNPRHKITKRGQNVTFRCDPISEHNRLYWYRQTLGQGPEFLTYFQNEAQLEKSRLLSDRFSAERPKGSFSTLEIQRTEQGDSAMYLCASSLARRMGAKNIQYFGAGTRLSVL.

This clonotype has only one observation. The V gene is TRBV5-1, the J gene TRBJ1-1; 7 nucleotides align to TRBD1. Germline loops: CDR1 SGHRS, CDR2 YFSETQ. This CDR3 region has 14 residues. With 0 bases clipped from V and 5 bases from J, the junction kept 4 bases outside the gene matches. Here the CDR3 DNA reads TGCGCCAGCAGCTTGGCAGACAGGGTAACTGAAGCTTTCTTT. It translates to CASSLADRVTEAFF.

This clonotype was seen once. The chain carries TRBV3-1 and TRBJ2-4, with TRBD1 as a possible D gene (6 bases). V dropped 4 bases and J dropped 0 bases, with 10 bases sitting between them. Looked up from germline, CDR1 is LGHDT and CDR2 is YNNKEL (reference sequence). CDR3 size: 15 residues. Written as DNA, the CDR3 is TGTGCCAGCAGCCCGGACAGATTAGCCAAAAACATTCAGTACTTC. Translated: CASSPDRLAKNIQYF.

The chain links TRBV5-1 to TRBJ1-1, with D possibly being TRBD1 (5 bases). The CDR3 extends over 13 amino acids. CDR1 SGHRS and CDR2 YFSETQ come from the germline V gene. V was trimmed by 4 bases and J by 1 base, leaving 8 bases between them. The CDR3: CASSQTGNTEAFF. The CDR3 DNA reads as TGCGCCAGCAGCCAAACAGGGAACACTGAAGCTTTCTTT.

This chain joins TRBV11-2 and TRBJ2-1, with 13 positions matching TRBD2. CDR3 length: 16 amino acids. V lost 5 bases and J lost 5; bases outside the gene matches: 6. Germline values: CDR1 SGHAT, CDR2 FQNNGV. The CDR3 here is CASSRPGTSGDNEQFF. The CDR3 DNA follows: TGTGCCAGCAGCCGCCCCGGGACTAGCGGGGACAATGAGCAGTTCTTC.

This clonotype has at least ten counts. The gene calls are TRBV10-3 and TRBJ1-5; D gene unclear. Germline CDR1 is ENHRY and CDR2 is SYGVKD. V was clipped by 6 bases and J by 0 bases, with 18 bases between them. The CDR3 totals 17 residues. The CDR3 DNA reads TGTGCCATCAGCCCATCCCGGAACTGGGATAGCAATCAGCCCCAGCATTTT. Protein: CAISPSRNWDSNQPQHF.

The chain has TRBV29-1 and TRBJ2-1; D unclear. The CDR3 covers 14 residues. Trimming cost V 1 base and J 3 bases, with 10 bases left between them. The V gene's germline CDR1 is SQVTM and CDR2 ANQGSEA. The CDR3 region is CSVEGFDDYNEQFF. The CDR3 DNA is TGCAGCGTTGAAGGATTCGACGACTACAATGAGCAGTTCTTC.

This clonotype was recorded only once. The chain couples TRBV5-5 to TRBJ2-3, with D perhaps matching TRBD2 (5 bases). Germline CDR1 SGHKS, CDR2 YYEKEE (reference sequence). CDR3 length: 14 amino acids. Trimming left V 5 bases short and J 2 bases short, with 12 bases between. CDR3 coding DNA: TGTGCCAGCAGTTTTACCGGGGTCACAGATACGCAGTATTTT. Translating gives CASSFTGVTDTQYF.

The DNA of the CDR3 is TGCAGCGTTGACCCACAGGGGAACACCGGGGAGCTGTTTTTT. It encodes CSVDPQGNTGELFF. The V and J genes are TRBV29-1 and TRBJ2-2; D is perhaps TRBD1 (6 bases). This CDR3 region has 14 residues. V lost 3 bases and J lost 1, with 9 bases in between. CDR1 and CDR2 (germline): SQVTM, ANQGSEA.

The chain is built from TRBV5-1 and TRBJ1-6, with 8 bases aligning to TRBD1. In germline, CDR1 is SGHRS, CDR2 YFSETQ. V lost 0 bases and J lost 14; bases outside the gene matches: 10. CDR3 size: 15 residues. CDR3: CASSLEQGGIQALHF. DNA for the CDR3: TGCGCCAGCAGCTTGGAACAGGGGGGTATTCAAGCCCTCCACTTT.

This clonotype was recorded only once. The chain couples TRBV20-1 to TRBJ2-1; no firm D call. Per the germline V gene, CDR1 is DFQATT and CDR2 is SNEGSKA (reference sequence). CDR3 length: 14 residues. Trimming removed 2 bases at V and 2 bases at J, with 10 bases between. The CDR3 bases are TGCAGTGCTAGAACCGAGTCCGCCTACAATGAGCAGTTCTTC. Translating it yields CSARTESAYNEQFF.

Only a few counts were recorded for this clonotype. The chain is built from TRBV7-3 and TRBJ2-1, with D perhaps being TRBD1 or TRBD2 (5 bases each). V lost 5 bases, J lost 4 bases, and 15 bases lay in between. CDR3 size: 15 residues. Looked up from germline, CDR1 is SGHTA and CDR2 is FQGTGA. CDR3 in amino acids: CASSRGASGYNEQFF. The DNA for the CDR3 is TGTGCCAGCAGCCGAGGGGCCTCCGGGTACAATGAGCAGTTCTTC.

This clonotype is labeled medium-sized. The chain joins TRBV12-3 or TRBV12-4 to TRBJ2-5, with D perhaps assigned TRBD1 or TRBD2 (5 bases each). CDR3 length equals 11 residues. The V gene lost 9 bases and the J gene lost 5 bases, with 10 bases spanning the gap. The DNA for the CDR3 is TGTGCCAGTGGGACCCGGGAGACCCAGTACTTC. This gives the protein CASGTRETQYF.

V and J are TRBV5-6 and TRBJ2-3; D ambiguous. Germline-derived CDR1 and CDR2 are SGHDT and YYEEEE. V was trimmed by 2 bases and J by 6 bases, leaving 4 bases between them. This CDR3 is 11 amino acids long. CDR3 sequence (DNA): TGTGCCAGCAGCTTCTTGGATACGCAGTATTTT. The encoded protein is CASSFLDTQYF.

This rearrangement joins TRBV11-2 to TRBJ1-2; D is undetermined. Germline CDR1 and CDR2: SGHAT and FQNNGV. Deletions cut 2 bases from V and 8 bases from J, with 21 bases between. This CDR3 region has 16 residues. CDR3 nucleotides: TGTGCCAGCAGCTTACATTTGGGCAGCGTCGGAGGGGGCTACACCTTC. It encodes CASSLHLGSVGGGYTF.

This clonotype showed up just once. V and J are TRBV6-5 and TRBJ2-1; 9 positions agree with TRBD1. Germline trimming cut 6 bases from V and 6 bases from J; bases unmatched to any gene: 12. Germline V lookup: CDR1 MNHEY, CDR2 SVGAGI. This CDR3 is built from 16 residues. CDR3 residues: CASRSGRGQGINEQFF. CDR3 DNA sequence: TGTGCCAGCAGATCAGGGAGGGGACAGGGTATCAATGAGCAGTTCTTC.

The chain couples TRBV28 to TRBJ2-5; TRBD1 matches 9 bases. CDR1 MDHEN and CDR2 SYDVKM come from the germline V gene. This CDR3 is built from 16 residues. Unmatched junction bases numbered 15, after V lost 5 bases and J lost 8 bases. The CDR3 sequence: CASSPGTGRYGATQYF. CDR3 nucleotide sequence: TGTGCCAGCAGTCCTGGGACAGGGAGGTACGGGGCCACCCAGTACTTC.